This section outlines one T cell receptor beta chain sequence together with its context. Its target antigen remains unknown. Base qualities are not provided; no much larger clone lies one nucleotide away. At the junction V is shortened by 3 bases and J by 0 bases, with 9 bases in between. Inclusive of the bounding cysteine and phenylalanine, the CDR3 is 15 residues long. Of the read, only the CDR3 DNA is kept; its 45 bases are in frame from base 1. CDR1 is given as KGHSH and CDR2 as LQKENI, both from the germline V gene. The CDR3 regions of human TCRbeta chains were subjected to immunosequencing. The study's own analysis went as follows. TCRs in the repertoires were matched against a reference library of SARS-CoV-2-specific TCRs that had been generated with the MIRA antigen-specificity platform. Breadth meant the fraction of unique TCRs that were SARS-CoV-2-associated, whereas depth meant the fraction of total T cells that were SARS-CoV-2-associated. Each spike-specific TCR was assigned to its reactive spike region and to a CD4 or CD8 class using the MIRA data. Log10-transformed breadth and depth values were compared by one-way ANOVA with Sidak's multiple comparisons tests. TCRdb's version of the immuneACCESS table is confined to in-frame rearrangements and falls short of the full clone set. An unresolved V gene accounts for under half of the shortfall where checked; the remainder is of unknown origin. Clonal size and the V and J genes are those of that table, whereas D and trimming came from the DNA. The sample records 200,000 to 250,000 clones, roughly 94% of which are singletons. Jointly, the top ten make up 1.7% of the sample.

This record belongs to a study of T cell responses to AZD1222 COVID-19 vaccine listed by TCRdb under 2021. About the full investigation: TCR sequencing covered over 230 trial participants: 200 to 210 given two doses of AZD1222 and 26 given two doses of MenACWY control vaccine. Enrollment into the trials was organized by age into subgroups of 18-55, 56-69 and 70-plus years, and those subgroups contained approximately 160, 26 and 62 TCR-sequenced participants, respectively. Findings and caveats that apply to the study as a whole: A significant rise in spike-specific TCR breadth and depth was observed after two AZD1222 doses relative to day 0 and relative to MenACWY recipients. Because no samples from the day 14 peak response were available, repertoires could be characterized only after the peak T cell response. In the small 56-69-year group, the increase in depth fell short of significance, most likely because of low power. Conclusions about previously exposed vaccinees are limited, since just a handful of AZD1222 recipients were seropositive for SARS-CoV-2 at baseline. Most participants were white British and females outnumbered males, and the authors suggested that clonal diversity may have been underestimated. Reportedly, almost half of the unique spike-specific TCRs recognized epitopes lying outside the regions that are mutated in the B.1.351 and B.1.1.7 variants. The whole spike protein was spanned by vaccine-associated CD4 TCRs, and dominant responses were seen in regions 160-218 and 743-854.

Taken with the paper, the label for time point translates to: about 28 days (+/-7) after the second vaccine dose. The treatment or condition label for this specimen denotes: meningococcal conjugate vaccine given as trial control. Samples from vaccinated people were obtained from the UK trials COV001 and COV002, which included a single-blind randomized controlled phase 2/3 trial of AZD1222 (ChAdOx1 nCoV-19) in healthy adults. For TCRbeta chain sequencing, PBMC samples were collected from trial participants at day 0 and at day 28 after the second dose. This sequence uses TRBV18 and TRBJ1-5, with TRBD1 perhaps the D gene, on 5 matching bases. Sample: peripheral blood, taken 28 days after the second dose of the MenACWY control vaccine. This receptor was obtained from an adult who received the MenACWY meningococcal vaccine as a control. The CDR3 region reads CASSPGGGSNQPQHF. The sequenced DNA: TGTGCCAGCTCACCCGGCGGGGGTAGCAATCAGCCCCAGCATTTT.